This record covers a single T cell receptor (beta chain). The data were obtained in a study of blood T cell repertoires in COVID-19. Study details: The cDNA or gDNA used as material had been derived from T cells, B-cell-depleted T cells, or PBMCs.

This CDR3 spans 14 amino acids. The V and J ends lost 2 bases and 4 bases respectively, with 11 bases between them. CDR1 and CDR2 from the germline V gene are WNHNN and SYGVQD (reference sequence). In the original processing: Researchers report that nucleated cell counts were estimated from reference gene primer amplification. Profiling relied on immunoSEQ multiplex PCR, and the TCRdb table lists in-frame clones only, not all of them. That table is the source of V, J and clone size, and D and trimming were worked out from the DNA. This sample has some 150,000 clones; around four fifths occur once, and the top ten carry approximately 2.7%.

The sequence was collected from a woman aged 40 to 55 with active or convalescent COVID-19. This rearrangement joins TRBV10-1 to TRBJ1-2; tentatively, D is TRBD1 (5 bases). Specimen: peripheral blood. The CDR3 bases are TGCGCCAGCAGTGAGGACAGAAGCCTCTATGGCTACACCTTC. It codes for CASSEDRSLYGYTF.